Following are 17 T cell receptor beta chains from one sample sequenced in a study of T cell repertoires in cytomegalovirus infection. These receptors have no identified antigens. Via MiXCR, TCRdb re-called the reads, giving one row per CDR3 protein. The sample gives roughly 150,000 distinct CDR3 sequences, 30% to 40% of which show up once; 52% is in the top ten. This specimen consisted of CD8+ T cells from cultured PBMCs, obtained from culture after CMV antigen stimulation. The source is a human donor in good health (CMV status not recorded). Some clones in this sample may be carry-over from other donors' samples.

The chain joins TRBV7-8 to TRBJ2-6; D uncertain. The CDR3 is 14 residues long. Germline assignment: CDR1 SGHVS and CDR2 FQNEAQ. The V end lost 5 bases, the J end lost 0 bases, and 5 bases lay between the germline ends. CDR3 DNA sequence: TGTGCCAGCAGCCCATCCTCTGGGGCCAACGTCCTGACTTTC. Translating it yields CASSPSSGANVLTF.

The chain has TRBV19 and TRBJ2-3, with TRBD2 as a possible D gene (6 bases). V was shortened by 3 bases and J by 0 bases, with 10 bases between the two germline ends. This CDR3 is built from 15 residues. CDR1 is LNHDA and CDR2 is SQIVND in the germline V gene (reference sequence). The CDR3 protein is CASSMAGTSTDTQYF. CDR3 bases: TGTGCCAGTAGTATGGCCGGGACTAGCACAGATACGCAGTATTTT.

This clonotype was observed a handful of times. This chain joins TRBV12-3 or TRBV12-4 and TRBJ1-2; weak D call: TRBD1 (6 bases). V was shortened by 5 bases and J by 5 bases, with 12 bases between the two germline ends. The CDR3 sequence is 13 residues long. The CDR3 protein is CASSHRDLYGYTF. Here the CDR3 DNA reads TGTGCCAGCAGTCACAGGGATTTATATGGCTACACCTTC.

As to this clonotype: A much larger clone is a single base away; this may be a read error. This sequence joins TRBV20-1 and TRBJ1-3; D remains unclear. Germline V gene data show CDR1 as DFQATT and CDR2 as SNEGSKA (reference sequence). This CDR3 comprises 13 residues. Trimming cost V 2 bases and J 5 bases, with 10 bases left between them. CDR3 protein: CSARTGVRNTIYF. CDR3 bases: TGCAGTGCTAGAACCGGGGTCAGAAACACCATATATTTT.

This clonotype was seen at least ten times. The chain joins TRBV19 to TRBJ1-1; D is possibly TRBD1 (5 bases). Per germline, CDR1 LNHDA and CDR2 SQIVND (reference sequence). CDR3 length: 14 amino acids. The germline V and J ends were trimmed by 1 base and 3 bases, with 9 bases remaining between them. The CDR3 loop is CASSIAGVHTEAFF. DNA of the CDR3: TGTGCCAGTAGTATAGCGGGGGTTCACACTGAAGCTTTCTTT.

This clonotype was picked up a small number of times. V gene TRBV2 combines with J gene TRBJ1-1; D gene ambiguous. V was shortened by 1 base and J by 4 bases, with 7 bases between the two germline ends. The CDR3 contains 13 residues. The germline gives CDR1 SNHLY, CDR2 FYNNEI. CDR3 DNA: TGTGCCAGCAGTGAAGTTGAAGGCACTGAAGCTTTCTTT. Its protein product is CASSEVEGTEAFF.

The CDR3 nucleotides read TGTGCCAGCAGTCCGTCCGGACTAGCGGGGGGGTTAGGTACAGATACGCAGTATTTT. This sequence encodes CASSPSGLAGGLGTDTQYF. This chain joins TRBV27 and TRBJ2-3, with 15 bases identical to TRBD2. This CDR3 region has 19 residues. V gave up 5 bases and J gave up 3 bases; unmatched junction bases: 12. CDR1 is MNHEY, CDR2 SMNVEV, per germline (reference sequence).

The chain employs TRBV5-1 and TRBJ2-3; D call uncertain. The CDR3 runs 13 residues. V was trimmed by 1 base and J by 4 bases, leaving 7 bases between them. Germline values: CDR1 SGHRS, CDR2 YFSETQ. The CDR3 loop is CASSLWVADTQYF. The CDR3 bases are TGCGCCAGCAGCTTGTGGGTGGCAGATACGCAGTATTTT.

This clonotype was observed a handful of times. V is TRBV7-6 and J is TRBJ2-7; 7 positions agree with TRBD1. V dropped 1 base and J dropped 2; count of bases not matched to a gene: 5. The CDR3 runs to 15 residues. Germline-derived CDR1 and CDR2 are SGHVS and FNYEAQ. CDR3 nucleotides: TGTGCCAGCAGCTTAGAACAGGGGTCAACCTACGAGCAGTACTTC. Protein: CASSLEQGSTYEQYF.

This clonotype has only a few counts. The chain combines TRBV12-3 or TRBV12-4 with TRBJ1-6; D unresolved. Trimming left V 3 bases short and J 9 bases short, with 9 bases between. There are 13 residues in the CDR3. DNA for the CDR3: TGTGCCAGCAGTTTTGGGTTAAGTTCACCCCTCCACTTT. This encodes CASSFGLSSPLHF.

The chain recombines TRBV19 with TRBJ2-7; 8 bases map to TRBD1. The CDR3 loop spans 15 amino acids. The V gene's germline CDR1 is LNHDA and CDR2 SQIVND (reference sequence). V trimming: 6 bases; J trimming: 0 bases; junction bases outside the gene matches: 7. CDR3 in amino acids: CASSLWTGISYEQYF. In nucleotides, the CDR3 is TGTGCCAGTAGCCTCTGGACAGGGATCTCCTACGAGCAGTACTTC.

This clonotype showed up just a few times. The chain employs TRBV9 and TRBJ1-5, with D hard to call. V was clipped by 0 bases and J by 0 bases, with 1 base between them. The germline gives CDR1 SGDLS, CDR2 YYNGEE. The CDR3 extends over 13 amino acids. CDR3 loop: CASSVGSNQPQHF. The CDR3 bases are TGTGCCAGCAGCGTAGGTAGCAATCAGCCCCAGCATTTT.

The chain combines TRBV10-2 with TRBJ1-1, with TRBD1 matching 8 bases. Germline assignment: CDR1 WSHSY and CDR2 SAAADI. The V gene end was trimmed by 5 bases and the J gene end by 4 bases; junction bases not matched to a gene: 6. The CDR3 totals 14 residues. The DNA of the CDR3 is TGCGCCAGCAGTAAGACAGGGGTTAGCACTGAAGCTTTCTTT. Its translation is CASSKTGVSTEAFF.

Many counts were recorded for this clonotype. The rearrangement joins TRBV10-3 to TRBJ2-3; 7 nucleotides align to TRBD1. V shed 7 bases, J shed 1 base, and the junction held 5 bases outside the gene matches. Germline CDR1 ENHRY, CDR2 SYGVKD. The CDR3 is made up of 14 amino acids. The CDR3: CAINQGVGTDTQYF. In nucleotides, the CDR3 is TGTGCCATCAACCAGGGGGTGGGCACAGATACGCAGTATTTT.

This CDR3 is CASSEAPIQGSVFVGEQFF. CDR3 bases: TGTGCCAGCAGTGAAGCGCCTATACAGGGGTCAGTTTTTGTGGGTGAGCAGTTCTTC. The rearrangement uses TRBV6-1 and TRBJ2-1; 7 nucleotides match TRBD1. The junction had 20 bases not matched to a gene; V was cut back by 0 bases and J by 9 bases. The CDR3 is 19 amino acids. CDR1 is MNHNS and CDR2 is SASEGT in the germline V gene.

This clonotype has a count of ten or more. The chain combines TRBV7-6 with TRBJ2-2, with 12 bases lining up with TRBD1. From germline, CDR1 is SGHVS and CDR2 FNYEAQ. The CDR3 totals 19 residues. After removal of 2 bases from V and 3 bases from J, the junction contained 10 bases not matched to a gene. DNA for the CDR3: TGTGCCAGCAGCTTAAGTGGGACAGGGGGCGAGATGGACACCGGGGAGCTGTTTTTT. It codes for CASSLSGTGGEMDTGELFF.

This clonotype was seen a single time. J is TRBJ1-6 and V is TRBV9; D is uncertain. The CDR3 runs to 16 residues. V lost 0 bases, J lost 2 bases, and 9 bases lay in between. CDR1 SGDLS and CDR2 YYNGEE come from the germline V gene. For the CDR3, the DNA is TGTGCCAGCAGCGTAGGGGTGCCAGCCTATAATTCACCCCTCCACTTT. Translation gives CASSVGVPAYNSPLHF.